The source of this T cell receptor (beta chain) is a study of CD8 T cells in ankylosing spondylitis. Study results and caveats: The authors reported significant enrichment of disease-linked clones in matched ankylosing spondylitis synovial fluid. Earlier reports found some motif variants in synovial fluid and blood in reactive arthritis.

Library preparation for TCR beta used quantitative 5'-RACE with molecular barcodes. TCRdb independently ran MiXCR on the 5' RACE reads; one entry per CDR3 protein. This table has 250,000 or so distinct CDR3 sequences, about 18% appearing once. Turning to this clonotype: Its antigen is unknown.

This TCR was sampled from a male donor with ankylosing spondylitis or in good health (not recorded which). The sample was blood, either unsorted or a sorted T cell fraction (not recorded which).

In DNA, the CDR3 is TGCGCCAGCGGACACGGTAGCTACGAGCAGTACTTC. Protein product: CASGHGSYEQYF. The chain employs TRBV5-1 and TRBJ2-7, with TRBD1 as a possible D gene (5 bases). Germline CDR1 and CDR2: SGHRS and YFSETQ. CDR3 length: 12 amino acids. Trimming pared 7 bases from V and 3 bases from J, leaving 11 bases between.